This T cell receptor beta chain was retrieved from a study of cytomegalovirus exposure and HLA in healthy donors. As for the study in general: The platform used for the roughly 130 validation repertoires matched that of the approximately 670 first-cohort repertoires, a later analysis reported.

Germline CDR1 reads MNHEY; CDR2 reads SVGAGI. CDR3 length equals 15 residues. Trimming shortened V by 2 bases and J by 5 bases, and 15 bases separated the two germline ends. Study-level results: In vitro confirmation showed a few CMV-associated chains to be CMV antigen specific. According to a subsequent analysis, TCR clusters from the first cohort were inclined to appear together in the 120 or so validation repertoires. The study labeled roughly 160 TCR beta chains cytomegalovirus-associated.

Produced via immunoSEQ multiplex PCR; TCRdb's table is partial and in-frame only. The table records 98,000 or so clones, approximately 85% of them present only once. Comments on this clone: What it binds is not known.

This clonotype was sampled from a woman between 18 and 29 years old in good health and CMV-seronegative. The V and J genes are TRBV6-5 and TRBJ1-2; D remains ambiguous. Sequenced input: PBMCs. The CDR3 region is CASSYHLAGYYGYTF. CDR3 nucleotides: TGTGCCAGCAGTTACCACCTGGCGGGGTATTATGGCTACACCTTC.